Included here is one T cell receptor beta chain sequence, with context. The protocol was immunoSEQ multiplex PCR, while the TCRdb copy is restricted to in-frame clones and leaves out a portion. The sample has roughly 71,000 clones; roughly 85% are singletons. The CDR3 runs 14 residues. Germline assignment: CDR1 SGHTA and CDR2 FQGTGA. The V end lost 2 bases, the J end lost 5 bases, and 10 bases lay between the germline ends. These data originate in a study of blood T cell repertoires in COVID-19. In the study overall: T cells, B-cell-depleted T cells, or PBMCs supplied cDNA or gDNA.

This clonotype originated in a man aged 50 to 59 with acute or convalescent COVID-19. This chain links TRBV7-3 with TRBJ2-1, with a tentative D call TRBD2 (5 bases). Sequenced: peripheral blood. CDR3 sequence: CASSLGGSDNEQFF. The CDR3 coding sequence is TGTGCCAGCAGCTTAGGAGGCTCGGACAATGAGCAGTTCTTC. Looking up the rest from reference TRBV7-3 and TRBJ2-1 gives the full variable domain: GAGVSQTPSNKVTEKGKYVELRCDPISGHTALYWYRQSLGQGPEFLIYFQGTGAADDSGLPNDRFFAVRPEGSVSTLKIQRTERGDSAVYLCASSLGGSDNEQFFGPGTRLTVL.